This T cell receptor beta chain was identified in a study of T cells after yellow fever vaccination. Findings of the study overall: Most clones from primary vaccination were detected again post-booster (roughly 96% CD4, more than 85% CD8).

This clonotype was counted many times. Its antigen is undetermined. V shed 0 bases, J shed 6 bases, and the junction held 4 bases outside the gene matches. CDR1 is MNHEY, CDR2 SVGAGI, per germline. The CDR3 covers 15 residues. TCRdb re-analysed the 5' RACE reads in MiXCR, keeping a single row per CDR3 protein. The table has approximately 300,000 distinct CDR3 sequences, about 10% seen once. The receptor comes from a man younger than 35 who received the YFV17D yellow fever vaccine. The chain recombines TRBV6-5 with TRBJ2-1, with 8 bases that match TRBD1. Source: CD4+ T cells sorted from PBMCs, taken 45 days after the yellow fever booster vaccination. This CDR3 reads CASSYSTGVGNEQFF. DNA of the CDR3: TGTGCCAGCAGTTACTCGACAGGGGTGGGCAATGAGCAGTTCTTC.